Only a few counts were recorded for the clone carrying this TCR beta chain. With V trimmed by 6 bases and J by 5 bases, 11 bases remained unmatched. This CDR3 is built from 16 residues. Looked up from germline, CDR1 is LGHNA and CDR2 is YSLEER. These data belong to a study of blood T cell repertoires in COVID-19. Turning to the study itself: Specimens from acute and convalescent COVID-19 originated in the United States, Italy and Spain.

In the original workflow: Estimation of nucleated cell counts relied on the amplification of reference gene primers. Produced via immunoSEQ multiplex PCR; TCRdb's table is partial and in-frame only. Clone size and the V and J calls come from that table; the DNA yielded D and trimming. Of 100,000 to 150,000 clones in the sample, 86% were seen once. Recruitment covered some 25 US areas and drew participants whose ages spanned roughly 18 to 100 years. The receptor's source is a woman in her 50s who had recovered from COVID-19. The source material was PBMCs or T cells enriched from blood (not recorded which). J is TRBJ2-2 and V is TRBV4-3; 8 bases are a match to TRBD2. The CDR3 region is CASSPSSVAGTGELFF. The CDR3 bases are TGCGCCAGCAGTCCCTCGTCCGTAGCGGGGACCGGGGAGCTGTTTTTT.